The clone carrying this TCR beta chain has a handful of counts. This specimen belongs to a study of response to subunit inactivated influenza vaccine. Via MiXCR, TCRdb re-called the RT-PCR reads, giving one row per CDR3 protein. The sample has hundreds of thousands of distinct CDR3 sequences; under 15% are singletons. The TCR sequence derives from a man aged 45-65 years who received an inactivated influenza vaccine. The starting material was PBMCs from blood, obtained around seven weeks after vaccination.

The CDR3 sequence is CSARGGERASYEQYF. In DNA, the CDR3 is TGCAGTGCCCGTGGGGGGGAGCGGGCCTCCTACGAGCAGTACTTC. V usage is TRBV20-1 and J usage is TRBJ2-7, with 7 bases fitting TRBD2. The CDR3 runs to 15 residues. V was clipped by 6 bases and J by 0 bases; unmatched bases: 11. Germline V CDR1 and CDR2: DFQATT, SNEGSKA (reference sequence).